This T cell receptor (beta chain) comes out of a study of T cell repertoires in urothelial bladder cancer (dated by TCRdb to the late 2010s). For the study in its entirety: Clinical stages of the 12 resected lesions were three cT0, three cTa, three cT1 and three cT2 or greater. The study compared clonality of the TCR repertoire in bladder tumors against clonality in benign bladder inflammation. A total of approximately 13 patients who had bladder lesions and were undergoing transurethral resection were prospectively identified. Roughly eleven resected bladder lesions, consisting of urothelial carcinoma (UC+) and benign (UC-) specimens, were examined. Broad study findings and their caveats: In carcinoma specimens a single T-cell clone made up as much as 17% of infiltrating lymphocytes, compared with roughly 2% in benign specimens. Urothelial carcinoma specimens contained fewer T cells than benign specimens, with a median of around 6,000 versus 25,000. A median tumor infiltrating lymphocyte percentage of roughly 2.2% was observed in carcinoma specimens, compared with 9% to 15% in benign specimens.

V is cut by 1 base and J by 8 bases, and the space between the germline ends is 9 bases. The CDR3 starts with the cysteine, ends with the phenylalanine, and has 13 residues. Only the CDR3 region is kept as DNA, spanning 39 bases read in frame from base 1. CDR1 and CDR2 are drawn from the germline V gene: SGHDT, YYEEEE. Comments on this clone: Its recognized antigen is unknown. No much larger clone exists at a distance of one base, and base qualities are not known.

The TCR beta chain CDR3 region was sequenced with the immunoSEQ assay. Per the source publication's procedure: For every specimen, the T-cell fraction, clonal dominance and maximum TCR clone frequency were calculated. TCRdb's version of the immuneACCESS table is confined to in-frame rearrangements and falls short of the full clone set. An unresolved V gene accounts for under half of the shortfall where checked; the remainder is of unknown origin. V, J and clone size are those of that table, while D and trimming were read from the DNA. The sample table shows fewer than 15,000 clones, and less than 75% are seen once. In total, the top ten clones hold 8.9% of the sample. Specimens of bladder lesions were obtained during transurethral resection and kept at -80C. DNA was isolated from the bladder specimens obtained at transurethral resection.

The sequence joins TRBV5-6 to TRBJ1-4; the D gene lacks a confident call. Material: tumor-infiltrating cells from bladder cancer. The receptor's source is a human donor with urothelial carcinoma. Here is the DNA: TGTGCCAGCAGCTTGAAAAGGCGGGAAAAACTGTTTTTT. This codes for CASSLKRREKLFF.